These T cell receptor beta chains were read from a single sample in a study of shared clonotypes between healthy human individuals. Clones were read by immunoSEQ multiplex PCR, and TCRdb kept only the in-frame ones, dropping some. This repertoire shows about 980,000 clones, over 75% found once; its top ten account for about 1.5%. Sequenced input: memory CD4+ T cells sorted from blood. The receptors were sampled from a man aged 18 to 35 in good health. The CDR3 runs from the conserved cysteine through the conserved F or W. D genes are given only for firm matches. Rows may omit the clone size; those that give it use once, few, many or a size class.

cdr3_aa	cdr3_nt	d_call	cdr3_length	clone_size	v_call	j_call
CASTTGQGAAQPQHF	TGTGCCAGTACCACGGGACAGGGTGCTGCTCAGCCCCAGCATTTT	TRBD1	15	NA	TRBV19	TRBJ1-5
CASSLAGDTTEAFF	TGTGCCAGCAGCTTAGCGGGCGACACGACTGAAGCTTTCTTT	NA	14	NA	TRBV7-6	TRBJ1-1
CASSLPGQSHYEQYF	TGTGCCAGCAGCTTACCGGGACAGTCCCACTACGAGCAGTACTTC	TRBD1	15	NA	TRBV7-4	TRBJ2-7
CASSAGDTATNEKLFF	TGTGCCAGCAGCGCCGGGGACACAGCAACTAATGAAAAACTGTTTTTT	NA	16	NA	TRBV9	TRBJ1-4
CASSAPGPGFVDYTF	TGTGCCAGCAGCGCCCCGGGACCGGGCTTTGTGGACTACACCTTC	NA	15	NA	TRBV9	TRBJ1-2
CASSSSSFGEQYF	TGTGCCAGCAGCTCGTCCTCCTTCGGAGAGCAGTACTTC	NA	13	once	TRBV6-6	TRBJ2-7
CASSPQGQVETQYF	TGTGCCAGCAGCCCACAGGGGCAGGTGGAGACCCAGTACTTC	TRBD1	14	NA	TRBV7-9	TRBJ2-5
CASSPGQGGIFWQETQYF	TGTGCCAGCAGCCCGGGACAGGGGGGAATATTTTGGCAAGAGACCCAGTACTTC	TRBD1	18	NA	TRBV5-8	TRBJ2-5
CASSEGAPGSVGIDNEQFF	TGCGCCAGCAGTGAGGGGGCCCCAGGATCGGTTGGGATTGACAATGAGCAGTTCTTC	NA	19	NA	TRBV10-1	TRBJ2-1
CASSSSRALANYGYTF	TGTGCCAGCAGTTCATCCAGGGCCCTAGCTAACTATGGCTACACCTTC	NA	16	NA	TRBV7-2	TRBJ1-2
CASSFNTGRETQYF	TGTGCCAGCAGTTTTAATACAGGGAGAGAGACCCAGTACTTC	NA	14	NA	TRBV6-5	TRBJ2-5
CSAPLGGYTF	TGCAGTGCTCCACTAGGTGGCTACACCTTT	NA	10	NA	TRBV20-1	TRBJ1-2
CASSALQLHEQYF	TGTGCCAGCAGCGCACTTCAACTCCACGAGCAGTACTTC	NA	13	NA	TRBV7-6	TRBJ2-7
CASSLAGETYNEQFF	TGCGCCAGCAGCTTAGCGGGAGAAACCTACAATGAGCAGTTCTTC	TRBD2	15	NA	TRBV5-1	TRBJ2-1
CASSYTPDTQYF	TGTGCCAGCAGTTACACCCCAGATACGCAGTATTTT	NA	12	once	TRBV6-6	TRBJ2-3
CASSPRPGLGADGELFF	TGCGCCAGCAGCCCCCGCCCGGGACTAGGGGCCGACGGGGAGCTGTTTTTT	TRBD2	17	once	TRBV4-3	TRBJ2-2
CASRLAGAEEQFF	TGTGCGAGTCGACTAGCGGGGGCGGAGGAGCAGTTCTTC	TRBD2	13	NA	TRBV19	TRBJ2-1
CASSLSGGMNTEAFF	TGTGCCAGTAGTTTATCGGGGGGCATGAACACTGAAGCTTTCTTT	NA	15	NA	TRBV19	TRBJ1-1
CASSPPPGQGRETQYF	TGTGCCAGCTCACCGCCGCCCGGACAGGGTAGAGAGACCCAGTACTTC	TRBD1	16	NA	TRBV18	TRBJ2-5
CASSQDRVPGELFF	TGTGCCAGCAGCCAGGACAGGGTCCCCGGGGAGCTGTTTTTT	TRBD1	14	NA	TRBV13	TRBJ2-2
CASERDSTDTQYF	TGCGCCAGCGAGCGGGACTCCACAGATACGCAGTATTTT	TRBD2	13	NA	TRBV5-1	TRBJ2-3
CASSLWGNTEAFF	TGCGCCAGCAGCTTGTGGGGGAACACTGAAGCTTTCTTT	NA	13	many	TRBV5-1	TRBJ1-1
CASTFSGTNNSPLHF	TGTGCCAGCACCTTTTCCGGGACGAATAATTCACCCCTCCACTTT	NA	15	once	TRBV11-1	TRBJ1-6
CAISGDLQGAYGYTF	TGTGCCATCAGCGGGGACCTACAGGGGGCTTATGGCTACACCTTC	TRBD1	15	NA	TRBV10-3	TRBJ1-2
CASSLAVGVTQYF	TGTGCCAGCAGCTTAGCGGTGGGGGTTACGCAGTATTTT	NA	13	few	TRBV7-9	TRBJ2-3
CASSEAPGGVQPQHF	TGTGCCAGCAGTGAAGCCCCTGGGGGGGTTCAGCCCCAGCATTTT	NA	15	few	TRBV6-1	TRBJ1-5